This T cell receptor (beta chain) was captured in a study of blood T cell repertoires in COVID-19. The V gene's germline CDR1 is SGDLS and CDR2 YYNGEE. Unmatched junction bases numbered 6, after V lost 0 bases and J lost 4 bases. The CDR3 has 16 residues. Sequencing was performed with immunoSEQ multiplex PCR; in TCRdb, only in-frame clones are kept and a portion is missing. The data contain tens of thousands of clones, 70% to 90% of them singletons. Sequencing was performed on peripheral blood. The J gene is TRBJ2-1, the V gene TRBV9; 8 bases are shared with TRBD1. The TCR originated in a human donor with acute or convalescent COVID-19. The donor label of this sample is uncertain. CDR3 amino acids: CASSVAGRGLYNEQFF. CDR3 nucleotide sequence: TGTGCCAGCAGCGTAGCTGGCAGGGGGCTGTACAATGAGCAGTTCTTC.